Presented here are 27 T cell receptor beta chains from one specimen sequenced in a study of cytomegalovirus exposure and HLA in healthy donors. Primers: 60 Vbeta forward and 13 Jbeta reverse. Produced via immunoSEQ multiplex PCR; TCRdb's table is partial and in-frame only. The sample comprises over 55,000 clones, approximately 70% of which are singletons, and around a tenth rests with the top ten. Specimen: PBMCs. Receptors were obtained from a woman in her fifties or sixties in good health and CMV-seropositive.

The chain uses TRBV4-1 and TRBJ1-2; D is undetermined. Trimming pared 0 bases from V and 3 bases from J, leaving 11 bases between. The CDR3 consists of 15 residues. Germline loops: CDR1 MGHRA, CDR2 YSYEKL. CDR3 sequence: CASSQDLAGYYGYTF. The CDR3 nucleotides are TGCGCCAGCAGCCAAGATCTGGCAGGCTACTATGGCTACACCTTC.

CDR3 protein: CASSRAGTRGVYNEQFF. In nucleotides, the CDR3 is TGCGCCAGCAGCCGAGCAGGCACCCGGGGGGTGTACAATGAGCAGTTCTTC. The chain couples TRBV4-3 to TRBJ2-1, with 7 bases that match TRBD2. Germline loops: CDR1 LGHNA, CDR2 YSLEER. CDR3 size: 17 residues. Unmatched junction bases numbered 13, after V lost 4 bases and J lost 4 bases.

The gene calls are TRBV5-1 and TRBJ2-2; TRBD1 matches 9 bases. This CDR3 is built from 16 residues. The V and J ends lost 0 bases and 4 bases, in that order; junction bases with no gene match: 4. CDR1 and CDR2 (germline): SGHRS, YFSETQ. CDR3 nucleotide sequence: TGCGCCAGCAGCTTGGAAGGGACAGGGATCACCGGGGAGCTGTTTTTT. This sequence encodes CASSLEGTGITGELFF. Supplemented by reference TRBV5-1 and TRBJ2-2, the full variable domain reads KAGVTQTPRYLIKTRGQQVTLSCSPISGHRSVSWYQQTPGQGLQFLFEYFSETQRNKGNFPGRFSGRQFSNSRSEMNVSTLELGDSALYLCASSLEGTGITGELFFGEGSRLTVL.

The CDR3 region is CASSLAAGNTEAFF. CDR3 coding DNA: TGTGCCAGCAGCTTAGCAGCCGGGAACACTGAAGCTTTCTTT. V and J are TRBV7-8 and TRBJ1-1, with D unresolved. The CDR3 contains 14 residues. In germline, CDR1 is SGHVS, CDR2 FQNEAQ. Trimming removed 0 bases at V and 1 base at J, with 6 bases between.

This clone was seen a few times. The V and J genes are TRBV2 and TRBJ1-3; 9 bases are shared with TRBD1. Germline assignment: CDR1 SNHLY and CDR2 FYNNEI. The V gene end was trimmed by 4 bases and the J gene end by 0 bases; junction bases not matched to a gene: 19. This CDR3 is 21 amino acids long. CDR3 coding DNA: TGTGCCAGCAGTGTTGGGACAGGGTTTTTCGGAACGAGGGGCTCTGGAAACACCATATATTTT. Protein product: CASSVGTGFFGTRGSGNTIYF.

This clone was detected once. The J gene is TRBJ1-3, the V gene TRBV10-3; TRBD1 is a possible D gene (6 bases). The germline gives CDR1 ENHRY, CDR2 SYGVKD. The CDR3 has 12 residues. V was shortened by 11 bases and J by 1 base, with 9 bases between the two germline ends. CDR3 in amino acids: CAVQGSGNTIYF. In nucleotides, the CDR3 is TGTGCCGTGCAGGGGTCTGGAAACACCATATATTTT.

The chain is built from TRBV11-2 and TRBJ1-2, with TRBD1 identical over 8 bases. V shed 5 bases and J 1 base; nucleotides not matched to a gene: 9. Germline assignment: CDR1 SGHAT and CDR2 FQNNGV. There are 16 residues in the CDR3. The DNA of the CDR3 is TGTGCCAGCAGCATAGGACAGGGAAGAGTTAACTATGGCTACACCTTC. Translating gives CASSIGQGRVNYGYTF.

V and J are TRBV2 and TRBJ2-1, with TRBD1 matching over 9 bases. Germline V lookup: CDR1 SNHLY, CDR2 FYNNEI. The V and J ends lost 7 bases and 6 bases, in that order; junction bases with no gene match: 7. The CDR3 covers 14 residues. The CDR3: CASNRQGEGNEQFF. CDR3 in DNA: TGTGCCAGCAACAGACAGGGGGAGGGCAATGAGCAGTTCTTC.

The chain joins TRBV7-2 to TRBJ2-7; TRBD2 might be the D (7 bases). CDR3 size: 15 residues. The V end lost 3 bases, the J end lost 7 bases, and 19 bases lay between the germline ends. Per the germline V gene, CDR1 is SGHTA and CDR2 is FQGNSA. CDR3 amino acids: CASSFSGGLRVEQYF. For the CDR3, the DNA is TGTGCCAGCAGCTTTTCCGGGGGGCTCAGGGTTGAGCAGTACTTC. The full variable domain, completed using reference TRBV7-2 and TRBJ2-7, is GAGVSQSPSNKVTEKGKDVELRCDPISGHTALYWYRQSLGQGLEFLIYFQGNSAPDKSGLPSDRFSAERTGGSVSTLTIQRTQQEDSAVYLCASSFSGGLRVEQYFGPGTRLTVT.

This rearrangement joins TRBV11-1 to TRBJ2-1; the D gene is possibly TRBD1 (5 bases). The CDR3 contains 16 residues. Germline V gene sequence: CDR1 SGHAT, CDR2 FQDESV (reference sequence). The germline V and J ends were trimmed by 5 bases and 2 bases, with 16 bases remaining between them. The CDR3 nucleotides read TGTGCCAGCAGCCTCCGTGGGGCGGCGCCCTACAATGAGCAGTTCTTC. It is translated as CASSLRGAAPYNEQFF.

The V gene is TRBV5-1, the J gene TRBJ1-6; TRBD1 matches at 7 bases. Germline CDR1 is SGHRS and CDR2 is YFSETQ. After removal of 0 bases from V and 8 bases from J, the junction contained 5 bases not matched to a gene. The CDR3 runs 15 residues. CDR3 loop: CASSLAGTADSPLHF. The CDR3 coding sequence is TGCGCCAGCAGCTTGGCCGGGACAGCAGATTCACCCCTCCACTTT.

This sequence joins TRBV7-2 and TRBJ2-7; 9 nucleotides match TRBD1. The CDR3 has 14 amino acids. The germline V gene encodes CDR1 SGHTA and CDR2 FQGNSA. V lost 4 bases, J lost 5 bases, and 6 bases stayed unmatched. The CDR3 DNA reads as TGTGCCAGCAGCTATAAAACAGGGGGCAACGAGCAGTACTTC. Amino acid sequence: CASSYKTGGNEQYF.

The chain couples TRBV9 to TRBJ2-2, with 7 bases aligning to TRBD1. V trimming: 5 bases; J trimming: 1 base; junction bases outside the gene matches: 5. The V gene's germline CDR1 is SGDLS and CDR2 YYNGEE. There are 15 residues in the CDR3. This CDR3 reads CASRPGQRNTGELFF. The CDR3 nucleotides are TGTGCCAGCAGGCCGGGACAGAGGAACACCGGGGAGCTGTTTTTT.

The V call is TRBV19, the J call TRBJ1-5; D uncertain. The CDR3 runs 15 residues. CDR1 is LNHDA and CDR2 is SQIVND in the germline V gene (reference sequence). The V gene lost 5 bases and the J gene lost 0 bases, with 11 bases spanning the gap. CDR3 in DNA: TGTGCCAGTAGTCCCATCAGGTTTAGCAATCAGCCCCAGCATTTT. Protein sequence: CASSPIRFSNQPQHF.

The chain's CDR3 is CASSLADRGPYGYTF. The CDR3 DNA reads TGTGCCAGCAGCTTAGCGGACAGGGGTCCCTATGGCTACACCTTC. This chain joins TRBV7-2 and TRBJ1-2; 9 bases are shared with TRBD1. The CDR3 covers 15 residues. The germline V gene encodes CDR1 SGHTA and CDR2 FQGNSA. Trimming cost V 0 bases and J 4 bases; bases outside gene matches: 3.

The V gene is TRBV9, the J gene TRBJ2-3, with 7 positions matching TRBD1. Germline assignment: CDR1 SGDLS and CDR2 YYNGEE. J was trimmed by 4 bases and V by 3 bases; bases with no gene match: 11. This CDR3 has 16 residues. The CDR3 DNA sequence: TGTGCCAGCAGCGGATCAACAGGGGATCAGTCAGATACGCAGTATTTT. It translates to CASSGSTGDQSDTQYF.

The rearrangement uses TRBV30 and TRBJ2-7, with D possibly TRBD2 on 6 matching bases. V was shortened by 4 bases and J by 5 bases, with 15 bases between the two germline ends. Per germline, CDR1 GTSNPN and CDR2 SVGIG (reference sequence). CDR3 length: 13 residues. CDR3 sequence (DNA): TGTGCCTGGAAGTCAGGCGGAGGGAACGAGCAGTACTTC. Translating it yields CAWKSGGGNEQYF. The full variable domain, rest sourced from reference TRBV30 and TRBJ2-7, is SQTIHQWPATLVQPVGSPLSLECTVEGTSNPNLYWYRQAAGRGLQLLFYSVGIGQISSEVPQNLSASRPQDRQFILSSKKLLLSDSGFYLCAWKSGGGNEQYFGPGTRLTVT.

This sequence joins TRBV30 and TRBJ2-7; a possible D gene is TRBD1 (6 bases). CDR1 is GTSNPN and CDR2 is SVGIG in the germline V gene (reference sequence). The V gene lost 3 bases and the J gene lost 1 base, with 10 bases spanning the gap. CDR3 length: 13 amino acids. DNA of the CDR3: TGTGCCTGGAGGTCGGGACAATCCTACGAGCAGTACTTC. Protein: CAWRSGQSYEQYF.

The chain recombines TRBV28 with TRBJ2-7, with TRBD2 as a possible D gene (7 bases). CDR1 MDHEN and CDR2 SYDVKM come from the germline V gene. CDR3 length: 18 residues. V was cut by 3 bases and J by 2 bases, with 23 bases left in between. CDR3 bases: TGTGCCAGCAGTTTGGGGAAATATGGGGGGGCGTTTACCTACGAGCAGTACTTC. Its translation: CASSLGKYGGAFTYEQYF.

The chain joins TRBV11-2 to TRBJ1-2, with 7 bases aligning to TRBD1. The CDR3 consists of 14 residues. CDR1 and CDR2 (germline): SGHAT, FQNNGV. J was trimmed by 8 bases and V by 4 bases; bases with no gene match: 10. CDR3: CASSSLRTGEGYTF. For the CDR3, the DNA is TGTGCCAGCAGCTCCCTAAGGACAGGAGAAGGCTACACCTTC.

The chain carries TRBV18 and TRBJ1-2; 11 nucleotides match TRBD1. CDR1 KGHSH and CDR2 LQKENI come from the germline V gene. The V segment lost 3 bases and the J segment 7 bases; nucleotides outside the gene matches: 7. This CDR3 contains 15 residues. CDR3 sequence reads: CASSPLPGQGAGYTF. In DNA, the CDR3 is TGTGCCAGCTCACCGTTACCAGGACAGGGGGCTGGCTACACCTTC.

The genes are TRBV5-8 and TRBJ2-1; weak D call: TRBD1 (6 bases). Germline V CDR1 and CDR2: SGHTS, YDEGEE. This CDR3 comprises 16 residues. V gave up 9 bases and J gave up 5 bases, with 24 bases separating them. Written as DNA, the CDR3 is TGTGCCACATTCGGGGCACCAAGGGGGTCCAACAATGAGCAGTTCTTC. Amino acid sequence: CATFGAPRGSNNEQFF.

The chain is built from TRBV12-2 and TRBJ1-5; TRBD1, as called in the table, went unchecked against the DNA. TRBV12-2 is described as a pseudogene. The CDR3 sequence is 17 residues long. The CDR3 DNA is TGTGCAAGTCGCTTAGTCTTCCAGGCTTATAGCAATCAGCCCCAGCATTTT. Translated: CASRLVFQAYSNQPQHF.

V and J are TRBV18 and TRBJ1-2; no firm D call. The length of the CDR3 is 14 residues. V lost 6 bases and J 4 bases, leaving 15 bases between the germline ends. Germline lookup yields CDR1 KGHSH and CDR2 LQKENI. The CDR3 DNA is TGTGCCAGCTCTCCGGACCGGGAACTCTATGGCTACACCTTC. It is translated as CASSPDRELYGYTF.

V usage is TRBV11-3 and J usage is TRBJ2-5, with a weak D call TRBD2 (5 bases). Germline CDR1 is SGHNT and CDR2 is YENEEA. The V gene lost 3 bases and the J gene lost 1 base, with 6 bases spanning the gap. There are 13 residues in the CDR3. DNA of the CDR3: TGTGCCAGCAGCTTGGGAGTCCAAGAGACCCAGTACTTC. As protein: CASSLGVQETQYF.

Only a few counts were recorded for this clone. Here the CDR3 DNA reads TGTGCCAGTAGTATACCCTCCTCTTCGAATGAGCAGTTCTTC. This translates into CASSIPSSSNEQFF. The chain uses TRBV19 and TRBJ2-1; D gene ambiguous. CDR3 length equals 14 residues. V was trimmed by 2 bases and J by 7 bases, leaving 12 bases between them. Germline V CDR1 and CDR2: LNHDA, SQIVND (reference sequence).

The chain couples TRBV27 to TRBJ2-6, with unresolved D. CDR3 length: 16 residues. Germline CDR1 reads MNHEY; CDR2 reads SMNVEV (reference sequence). V was clipped by 7 bases and J by 1 base, with 14 bases between them. The CDR3 coding sequence is TGTGCCAGCACTTTCCCTCTATGGTCTGGGGCCAACGTCCTGACTTTC. Translated, it gives CASTFPLWSGANVLTF.